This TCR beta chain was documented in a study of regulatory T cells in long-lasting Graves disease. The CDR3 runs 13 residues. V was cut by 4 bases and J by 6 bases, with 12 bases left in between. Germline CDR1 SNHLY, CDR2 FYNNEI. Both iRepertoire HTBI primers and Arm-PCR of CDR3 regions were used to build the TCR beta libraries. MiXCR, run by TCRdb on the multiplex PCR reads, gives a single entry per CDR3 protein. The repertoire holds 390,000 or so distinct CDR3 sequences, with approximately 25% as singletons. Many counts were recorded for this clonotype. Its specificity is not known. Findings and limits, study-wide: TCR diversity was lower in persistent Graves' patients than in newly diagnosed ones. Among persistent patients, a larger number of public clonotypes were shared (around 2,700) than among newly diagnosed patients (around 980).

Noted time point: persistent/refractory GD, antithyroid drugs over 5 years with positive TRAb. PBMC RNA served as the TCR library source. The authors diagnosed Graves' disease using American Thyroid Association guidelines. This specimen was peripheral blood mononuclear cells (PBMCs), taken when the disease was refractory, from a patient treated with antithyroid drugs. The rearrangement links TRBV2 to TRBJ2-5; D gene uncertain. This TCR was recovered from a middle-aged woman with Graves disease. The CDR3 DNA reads TGTGCCAGCAGTGTAACCCCAGGTCAGACCCAGTACTTC. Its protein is CASSVTPGQTQYF.